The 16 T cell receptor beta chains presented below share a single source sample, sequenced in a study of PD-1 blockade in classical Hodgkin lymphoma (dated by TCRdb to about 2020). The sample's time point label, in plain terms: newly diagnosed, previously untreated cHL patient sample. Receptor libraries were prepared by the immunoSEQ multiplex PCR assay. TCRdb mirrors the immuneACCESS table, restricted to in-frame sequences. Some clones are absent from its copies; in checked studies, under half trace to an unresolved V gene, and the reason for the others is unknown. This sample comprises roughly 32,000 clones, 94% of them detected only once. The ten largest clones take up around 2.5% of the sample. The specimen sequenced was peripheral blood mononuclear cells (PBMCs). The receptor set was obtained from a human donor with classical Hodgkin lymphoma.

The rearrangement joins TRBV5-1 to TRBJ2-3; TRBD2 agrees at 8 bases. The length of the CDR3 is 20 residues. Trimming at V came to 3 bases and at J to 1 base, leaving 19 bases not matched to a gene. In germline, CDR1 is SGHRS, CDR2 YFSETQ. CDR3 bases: TGCGCCAGCAGCTCCGGACTTAGACTAGCGCGACAGGCTGGCACAGATACGCAGTATTTT. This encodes CASSSGLRLARQAGTDTQYF.

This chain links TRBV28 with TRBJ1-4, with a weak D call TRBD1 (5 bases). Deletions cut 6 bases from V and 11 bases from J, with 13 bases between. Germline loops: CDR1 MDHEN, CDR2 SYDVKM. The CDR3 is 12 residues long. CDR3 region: CASRRGGLKLFF. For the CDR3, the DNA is TGTGCCAGCAGGCGCGGGGGATTGAAACTGTTTTTT.

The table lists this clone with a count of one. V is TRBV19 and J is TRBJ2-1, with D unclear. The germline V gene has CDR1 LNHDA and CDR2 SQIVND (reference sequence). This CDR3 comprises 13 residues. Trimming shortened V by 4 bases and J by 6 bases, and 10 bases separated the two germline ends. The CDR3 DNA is TGTGCCAGTAGTACTCTGGGCCCCAATGAGCAGTTCTTC. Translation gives CASSTLGPNEQFF.

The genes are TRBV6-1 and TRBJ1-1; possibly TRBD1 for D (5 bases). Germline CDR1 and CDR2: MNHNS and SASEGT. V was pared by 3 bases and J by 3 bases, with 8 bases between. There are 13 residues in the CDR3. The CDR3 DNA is TGTGCCAGCAGTGAGGGGCCCGACACTGAAGCTTTCTTT. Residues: CASSEGPDTEAFF.

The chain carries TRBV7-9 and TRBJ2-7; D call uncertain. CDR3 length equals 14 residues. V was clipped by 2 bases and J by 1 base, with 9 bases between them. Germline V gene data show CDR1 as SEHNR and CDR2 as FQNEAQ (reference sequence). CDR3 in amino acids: CASSLSRRSYEQYF. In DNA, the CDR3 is TGTGCCAGCAGCTTATCCCGCAGATCCTACGAGCAGTACTTC.

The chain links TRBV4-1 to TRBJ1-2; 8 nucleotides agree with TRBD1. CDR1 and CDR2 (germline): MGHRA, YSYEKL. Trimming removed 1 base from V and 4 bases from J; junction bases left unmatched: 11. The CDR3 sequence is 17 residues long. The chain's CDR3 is CASSQANPNRGSYGYTF. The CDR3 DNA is TGCGCCAGCAGCCAAGCCAACCCGAACAGGGGGAGCTATGGCTACACCTTC.

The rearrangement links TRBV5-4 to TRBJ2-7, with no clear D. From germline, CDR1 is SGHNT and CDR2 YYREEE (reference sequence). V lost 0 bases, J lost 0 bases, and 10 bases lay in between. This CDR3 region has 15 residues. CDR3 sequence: CASSLVAVSSYEQYF. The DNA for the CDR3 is TGTGCCAGCAGCTTGGTTGCGGTCAGCTCCTACGAGCAGTACTTC.

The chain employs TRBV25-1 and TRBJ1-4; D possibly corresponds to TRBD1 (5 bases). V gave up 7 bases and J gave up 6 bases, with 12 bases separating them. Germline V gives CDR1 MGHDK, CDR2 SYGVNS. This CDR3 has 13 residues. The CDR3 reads CASIGGGDEKLFF. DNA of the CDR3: TGTGCCAGCATCGGGGGAGGGGATGAAAAACTGTTTTTT.

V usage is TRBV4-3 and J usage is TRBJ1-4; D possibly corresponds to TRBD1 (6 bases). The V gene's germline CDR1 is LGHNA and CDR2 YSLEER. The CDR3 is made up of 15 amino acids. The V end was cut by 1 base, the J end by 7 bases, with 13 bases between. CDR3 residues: CASSQVGHLGEKLFF. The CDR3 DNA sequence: TGCGCCAGCAGCCAAGTGGGACACCTTGGTGAAAAACTGTTTTTT.

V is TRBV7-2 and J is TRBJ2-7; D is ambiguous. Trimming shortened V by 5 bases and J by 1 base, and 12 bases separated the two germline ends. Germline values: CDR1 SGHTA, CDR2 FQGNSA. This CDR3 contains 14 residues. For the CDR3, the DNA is TGTGCCAGCAGCCAGTCACAAGTTTCCTACGAGCAGTACTTC. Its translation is CASSQSQVSYEQYF. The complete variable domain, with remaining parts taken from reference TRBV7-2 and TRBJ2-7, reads GAGVSQSPSNKVTEKGKDVELRCDPISGHTALYWYRQSLGQGLEFLIYFQGNSAPDKSGLPSDRFSAERTGGSVSTLTIQRTQQEDSAVYLCASSQSQVSYEQYFGPGTRLTVT.

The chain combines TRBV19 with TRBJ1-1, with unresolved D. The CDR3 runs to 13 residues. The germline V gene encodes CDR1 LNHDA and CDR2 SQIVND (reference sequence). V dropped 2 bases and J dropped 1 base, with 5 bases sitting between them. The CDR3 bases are TGTGCCAGTAGTATATCAGGGAACACTGAAGCTTTCTTT. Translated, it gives CASSISGNTEAFF.

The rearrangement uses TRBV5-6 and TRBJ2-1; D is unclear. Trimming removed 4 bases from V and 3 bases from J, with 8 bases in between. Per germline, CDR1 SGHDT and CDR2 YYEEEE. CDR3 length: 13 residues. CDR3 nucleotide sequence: TGTGCCAGCAGCATTCGACTCTACAATGAGCAGTTCTTC. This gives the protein CASSIRLYNEQFF.

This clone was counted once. This CDR3 is CASSLKEGQSDNEQFF. The CDR3 nucleotides read TGTGCCAGCAGTCTGAAAGAGGGGCAGAGCGACAATGAGCAGTTCTTC. This chain uses TRBV28 with TRBJ2-1; D is tentatively TRBD1 or TRBD2 (5 bases each). This CDR3 has 16 amino acids. Between the trimmed V and J ends, which lost 5 bases and 5 bases, there was a span of 19 bases. The V gene's germline CDR1 is MDHEN and CDR2 SYDVKM.

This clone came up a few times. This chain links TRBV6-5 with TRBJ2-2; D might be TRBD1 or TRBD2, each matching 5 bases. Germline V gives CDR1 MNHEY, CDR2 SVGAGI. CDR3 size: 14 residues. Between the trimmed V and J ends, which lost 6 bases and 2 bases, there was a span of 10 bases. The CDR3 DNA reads TGTGCCAGCAGCCCCCGGGACAACACCGGGGAGCTGTTTTTT. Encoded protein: CASSPRDNTGELFF.

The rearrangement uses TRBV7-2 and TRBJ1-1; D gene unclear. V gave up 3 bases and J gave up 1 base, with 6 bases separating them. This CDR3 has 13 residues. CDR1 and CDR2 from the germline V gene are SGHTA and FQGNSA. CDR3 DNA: TGTGCCAGCAGCTTCGGGAGGAACACTGAAGCTTTCTTT. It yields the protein CASSFGRNTEAFF.

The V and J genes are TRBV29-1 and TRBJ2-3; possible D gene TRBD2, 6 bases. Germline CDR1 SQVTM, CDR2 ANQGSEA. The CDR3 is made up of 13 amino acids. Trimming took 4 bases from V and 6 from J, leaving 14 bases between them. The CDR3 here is CSVALALTDTQYF. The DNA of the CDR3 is TGCAGCGTTGCACTAGCCCTGACGGATACGCAGTATTTT.